This TCR beta chain appears in the sequencing data of a study of cytomegalovirus exposure and HLA in healthy donors. PCR used 60 Vbeta primers and 13 Jbeta primers. Assay: immunoSEQ multiplex PCR; the TCRdb copy retains only in-frame clones and omits some. This table has 130,000 or so clones, roughly four fifths appearing once. The source material was PBMCs. This sequence was found in a man aged 35 to 55 in good health and CMV-seronegative.

This chain's CDR3 is CASGRATSGAYEQYF. The CDR3 nucleotides read TGTGCCAGTGGGAGGGCGACTAGCGGCGCCTACGAGCAGTACTTC. The chain carries TRBV19 and TRBJ2-7; 9 nucleotides match TRBD2. CDR3 length: 15 amino acids. The V and J ends lost 8 bases and 2 bases, in that order; junction bases with no gene match: 10. The germline V gene encodes CDR1 LNHDA and CDR2 SQIVND (reference sequence).